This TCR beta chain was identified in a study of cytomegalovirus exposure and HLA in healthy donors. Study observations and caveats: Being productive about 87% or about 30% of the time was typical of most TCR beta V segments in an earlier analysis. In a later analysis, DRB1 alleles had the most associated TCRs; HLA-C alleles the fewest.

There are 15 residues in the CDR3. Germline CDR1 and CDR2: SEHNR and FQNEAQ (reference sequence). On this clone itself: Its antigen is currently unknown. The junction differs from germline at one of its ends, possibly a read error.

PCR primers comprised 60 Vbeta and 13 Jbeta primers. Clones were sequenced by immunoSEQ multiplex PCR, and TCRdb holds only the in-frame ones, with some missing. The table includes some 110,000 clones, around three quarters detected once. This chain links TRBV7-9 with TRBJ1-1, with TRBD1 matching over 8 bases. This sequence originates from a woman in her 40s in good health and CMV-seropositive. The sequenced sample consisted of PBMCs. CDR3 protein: CSSSKGQGMNTKAFF. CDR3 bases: TGTTCCAGCAGCAAAGGACAGGGAATGAACACTAAAGCTTTCTTT.